The 4 T cell receptor beta chains listed next were all sequenced from one sample in a study of TIL therapy for anti-PD-1-resistant metastatic lung cancer. The time point here: pre-treatment sample, taken before nivolumab and TIL therapy. The immunoSEQ assay was v3. This table comes from immunoSEQ multiplex PCR, and its TCRdb copy is limited to in-frame clones, with some not included. The table includes about 60,000 clones, about nine tenths detected once. The sequences come from blood, collected at baseline. Every receptor here comes from a person aged 25-85 years with non-small cell lung cancer.

Here the CDR3 DNA reads TGCGCCAGCAGCCTGGGGGTCGATTATTACACCTTC. This encodes CASSLGVDYYTF. This chain connects TRBV5-1 to TRBJ1-2; TRBD1 might be the D (5 bases). V lost 4 bases and J lost 11, with 15 bases in between. Germline CDR1 is SGHRS and CDR2 is YFSETQ. The CDR3 is made up of 12 amino acids.

The chain employs TRBV9 and TRBJ2-3; D uncertain. The CDR3 extends over 13 amino acids. Trimming took off 7 bases at V and 5 bases at J, with 14 bases between the two ends. Per germline, CDR1 SGDLS and CDR2 YYNGEE. The CDR3 region has the DNA TGTGCCAGCGGGGATACCGGTCGAGATACGCAGTATTTT. Its protein is CASGDTGRDTQYF.

V and J are TRBV9 and TRBJ2-3; 11 bases are a match to TRBD2. The V and J ends lost 3 bases and 4 bases, in that order; junction bases with no gene match: 10. CDR3 length: 17 residues. Germline values: CDR1 SGDLS, CDR2 YYNGEE. CDR3 loop: CASSDNLAGGPPDTQYF. CDR3 nucleotides: TGTGCCAGCAGCGACAATTTAGCGGGGGGGCCGCCAGATACGCAGTATTTT. The whole variable domain, filled in from reference TRBV9 and TRBJ2-3, reads DSGVTQTPKHLITATGQRVTLRCSPRSGDLSVYWYQQSLDQGLQFLIQYYNGEERAKGNILERFSAQQFPDLHSELNLSSLELGDSALYFCASSDNLAGGPPDTQYFGPGTRLTVL.

A few counts support this clone. The chain joins TRBV10-3 to TRBJ2-7; D assignment may be TRBD1 or TRBD2 (5 bases each). V lost 11 bases and J lost 6, with 20 bases in between. The CDR3 runs 13 residues. Germline V gene lookup returns CDR1 ENHRY and CDR2 SYGVKD. CDR3: CASGQPKVGEQYF. As DNA, the CDR3 is TGTGCCTCGGGGCAGCCCAAGGTGGGCGAGCAGTACTTC.